This entry lists 17 T cell receptor beta chains sequenced from one sample in a study of T cells in Graves' hyperthyroidism and ophthalmopathy. The source material, RNA transcripts, was used to amplify TCR beta CDR3 regions. Using the HTBI primer set, a first-round RT-PCR was run on the TCR CDR3. TCRdb independently ran MiXCR on the multiplex PCR reads; one entry per CDR3 protein. The data contain 700,000 to 950,000 distinct CDR3 sequences, roughly 32% of them seen just once; the ten biggest clones take up approximately 31%. Sequences were obtained from blood. The receptor source for this set is a middle-aged woman with Graves' hyperthyroidism.

This clonotype was counted between two and nine times. Germline and junction disagree at one end, which may indicate a read error. The gene calls are TRBV12-3 or TRBV12-4 and TRBJ1-5, with D unclear. This CDR3 comprises 14 residues. The DNA for the CDR3 is TGTGCTAGCAGTTTCTTTCCGGAAAATCAGCCCCAGCATTTT. Its translation: CASSFFPENQPQHF.

The chain uses TRBV5-1 and TRBJ2-7; D is perhaps TRBD1 (6 bases). V gave up 3 bases and J gave up 3 bases, with 13 bases separating them. Germline CDR1 reads SGHRS; CDR2 reads YFSETQ. The CDR3 has 14 amino acids. The CDR3 sequence is CASSYTGTGYEQYF. In DNA form, the CDR3 reads TGCGCCAGCAGCTACACAGGGACCGGCTACGAGCAGTACTTC.

This clonotype was detected ten times or more. This chain uses TRBV5-6 with TRBJ2-7; a weak D match, TRBD2 (5 bases). The CDR3 runs to 16 residues. The V gene lost 3 bases and the J gene lost 2 bases, with 18 bases spanning the gap. Germline loops: CDR1 SGHDT, CDR2 YYEEEE. The CDR3 DNA follows: TGTGCCAGCAGCTGGCGGTCCAGCGGATCTACCTACGAGCAGTACTTC. This encodes CASSWRSSGSTYEQYF.

This clonotype was counted ten times or more. The chain is built from TRBV7-2 and TRBJ2-7, with D perhaps given as TRBD1 or TRBD2 (5 bases each). Per germline, CDR1 SGHTA and CDR2 FQGNSA. V was clipped by 0 bases and J by 2 bases, with 8 bases between them. This CDR3 has 14 amino acids. For the CDR3, the DNA is TGTGCCAGCAGCTTAGCCCGGGGCCCCTACGAGCAGTACTTC. It yields the protein CASSLARGPYEQYF.

The rearrangement links TRBV4-3 to TRBJ1-2; 7 bases fit TRBD1. With V trimmed by 3 bases and J by 5 bases, 9 bases remained unmatched. The CDR3 runs to 15 residues. Germline V CDR1 and CDR2: LGHNA, YSLEER. CDR3 sequence reads: CASSQRIDRDYGYTF. The CDR3 DNA reads TGCGCCAGCAGCCAGAGAATCGACAGGGATTATGGCTACACCTTC.

The chain is built from TRBV19 and TRBJ1-4; 8 positions match TRBD1. The germline V gene has CDR1 LNHDA and CDR2 SQIVND (reference sequence). The CDR3 contains 14 residues. V was clipped by 6 bases and J by 5 bases; unmatched bases: 5. The DNA for the CDR3 is TGTGCCAGTAGGGGCAGGGGGCAGAATGAAAAACTGTTTTTT. Protein product: CASRGRGQNEKLFF.

The chain carries TRBV4-3 and TRBJ1-1; 8 bases fit TRBD1. From germline, CDR1 is LGHNA and CDR2 YSLEER. CDR3 size: 15 residues. Unmatched junction bases numbered 8, after V lost 4 bases and J lost 4 bases. CDR3 sequence reads: CASSPKPDRATEAFF. CDR3 coding DNA: TGCGCCAGCAGCCCTAAACCGGACAGGGCCACTGAAGCTTTCTTT.

This clonotype was seen many times. J is TRBJ1-1 and V is TRBV7-9; D call uncertain. Germline V gives CDR1 SEHNR, CDR2 FQNEAQ (reference sequence). This CDR3 spans 13 amino acids. Trimming took 4 bases from V and 3 from J, leaving 9 bases between them. The CDR3 DNA follows: TGTGCCAGCAGCTCCGTAGAGGACACTGAAGCTTTCTTT. The encoded protein is CASSSVEDTEAFF.

This clonotype was observed a handful of times. The V call is TRBV7-2, the J call TRBJ1-2; D is possibly TRBD1 (6 bases). Germline V gene sequence: CDR1 SGHTA, CDR2 FQGNSA. This CDR3 contains 15 residues. V shed 5 bases and J shed 4 bases, with 17 bases lying between them. CDR3 sequence reads: CASSPWGGRGYGYTF. CDR3 sequence (DNA): TGTGCCAGCAGCCCATGGGGGGGGCGGGGCTATGGCTACACCTTC.

The chain has TRBV5-4 and TRBJ2-5; 7 bases are shared with TRBD2. CDR3 length: 15 amino acids. The V gene end was trimmed by 4 bases and the J gene end by 4 bases; junction bases not matched to a gene: 10. Germline V gene sequence: CDR1 SGHNT, CDR2 YYREEE (reference sequence). The CDR3 spells CASSARDYGLETQYF. The CDR3 coding sequence is TGTGCCAGCAGCGCCCGGGACTATGGTCTAGAGACCCAGTACTTC.

The CDR3 nucleotides are TGTGCCAGCAGTTCAAGGACACCCTATGGCTACACCTTC. Amino acids: CASSSRTPYGYTF. J is TRBJ1-2 and V is TRBV12-3 or TRBV12-4, with D possibly TRBD1 on 5 matching bases. V gave up 4 bases and J gave up 4 bases, with 10 bases separating them. The CDR3 has 13 residues.

In its sample, this clonotype was seen many times. The DNA for the CDR3 is TGCAGCGTTGAATCCCGGGGGCGTGCTGAAGCTTTCTTT. Translated: CSVESRGRAEAFF. The genes are TRBV29-1 and TRBJ1-1, with D tentatively TRBD1 (6 bases). The CDR3 length is 13 residues. V was cut by 2 bases and J by 6 bases, with 13 bases left in between. Germline CDR1 is SQVTM and CDR2 is ANQGSEA.

This chain connects TRBV6-5 to TRBJ1-2; D ambiguous. CDR1 and CDR2 from the germline V gene are MNHEY and SVGAGI. V was pared by 3 bases and J by 8 bases, with 19 bases between. This CDR3 comprises 15 residues. This CDR3 is CASSYRVVMGEGYTF. The CDR3 DNA reads as TGTGCCAGCAGTTATCGAGTAGTGATGGGAGAGGGCTACACCTTC.

The chain employs TRBV12-5 and TRBJ1-2, with D hard to call. CDR3 size: 15 residues. Germline V lookup: CDR1 LGHNT, CDR2 FRNRAP. V was pared by 3 bases and J by 2 bases, with 13 bases between. CDR3 region: CASGFWTPENYGYTF. CDR3 coding DNA: TGTGCTAGTGGTTTCTGGACTCCCGAGAACTATGGCTACACCTTC.

This clonotype has ten or more counts. Sequence at one end of the junction differs from germline and may be a read error. The V and J genes are TRBV5-1 and TRBJ1-1, with 9 bases fitting TRBD1. Germline V CDR1 and CDR2: SGHRS, YFSETQ. This CDR3 is 15 amino acids long. For the CDR3, the DNA is TGTGCCAGCAGCCTCCGGACAGGGGAGGGCACTGAAGCTTTCTTT. It yields the protein CASSLRTGEGTEAFF.

Only a few counts were recorded for this clonotype. The chain has TRBV10-2 and TRBJ1-5; D gene ambiguous. Trimming removed 5 bases at V and 10 bases at J, with 9 bases between. This CDR3 spans 11 amino acids. Germline assignment: CDR1 WSHSY and CDR2 SAAADI. CDR3: CASSQGFPQHF. The CDR3 DNA follows: TGCGCCAGCAGTCAAGGGTTTCCCCAGCATTTT.

This clonotype was counted many times. The rearrangement uses TRBV19 and TRBJ2-7; no definite D call. This CDR3 spans 13 amino acids. Germline values: CDR1 LNHDA, CDR2 SQIVND (reference sequence). V lost 5 bases and J 4 bases, leaving 12 bases between the germline ends. CDR3 coding DNA: TGTGCCAGTAGTCCAATAATCGGTTACGAGCAGTACTTC. This encodes CASSPIIGYEQYF. The variable domain in full, with the rest retrieved from reference TRBV19 and TRBJ2-7, is DGGITQSPKYLFRKEGQNVTLSCEQNLNHDAMYWYRQDPGQGLRLIYYSQIVNDFQKGDIAEGYSVSREKKESFPLTVTSAQKNPTAFYLCASSPIIGYEQYFGPGTRLTVT.